This TCR beta chain was identified during a study of blood T cells in healthy people across ages. Regarding the study as a whole: When one million T cells were used, diversity estimates were thought to be underestimates.

The authors ran a second PCR of 7 to 11 cycles using a sample-barcoded 5' primer and a J-beta primer mix. TCRdb fed the 5' RACE reads into MiXCR, producing one record per CDR3 protein. The sample lists some 880,000 distinct CDR3 sequences; roughly 35% were seen once. Turning to this clonotype: Antigen unknown.

The length of the CDR3 is 16 residues. Germline values: CDR1 SGHTA, CDR2 FQGNSA. V was trimmed by 1 base and J by 3 bases, leaving 12 bases between them. This TCR was recovered from a man aged 18 to 29 in good health. The chain is built from TRBV7-2 and TRBJ2-2; the D gene is possibly TRBD2 (7 bases). Sequenced input: blood. CDR3: CASSLEGGRDTGELFF. The CDR3 coding sequence is TGTGCCAGCAGCTTAGAGGGGGGGCGCGACACCGGGGAGCTGTTTTTT.